Following are 23 T cell receptor beta chains from one sample sequenced in a study of cytomegalovirus exposure and HLA in healthy donors. This table comes from immunoSEQ multiplex PCR, and its TCRdb copy is limited to in-frame clones, with some not included. The profile shows approximately 65,000 clones, about 90% of them singletons. Sequenced sample: PBMCs. These receptors all come from a man between 18 and 35 years old in good health and CMV-seronegative.

CDR3 DNA sequence: TGTGCCAGCAGCGCCTCCGGCGGGGTGCTATCCTACGAGCAGTACTTC. This encodes CASSASGGVLSYEQYF. The gene calls are TRBV9 and TRBJ2-5; weak D call: TRBD2 (6 bases). Matching the DNA end better, TRBJ2-7 makes the J call doubtful. The CDR3 has 16 amino acids. Per germline, CDR1 SGDLS and CDR2 YYNGEE.

This clone has just one count. This chain joins TRBV27 and TRBJ2-3, with TRBD1 matching 9 bases. The CDR3 sequence is 16 residues long. Germline CDR1 and CDR2: MNHEY and SMNVEV (reference sequence). Trimming cost V 6 bases and J 3 bases; bases outside gene matches: 10. The CDR3 DNA follows: TGTGCCAGCAGACTTTCCGGGACAGGGTCAACAGATACGCAGTATTTT. The encoded protein is CASRLSGTGSTDTQYF.

The chain combines TRBV4-3 with TRBJ1-1; TRBD1 matches 7 bases. The length of the CDR3 is 16 residues. V lost 2 bases and J lost 1; bases outside the gene matches: 7. Germline-derived CDR1 and CDR2 are LGHNA and YSLEER. The CDR3 region is CASSQKGGRGNTEAFF. CDR3 DNA sequence: TGCGCCAGCAGCCAAAAAGGGGGCAGGGGGAACACTGAAGCTTTCTTT.

The chain has TRBV5-6 and TRBJ2-3; a weak D match, TRBD1 (6 bases). The CDR3 sequence is 18 residues long. V dropped 4 bases and J dropped 1 base, with 22 bases sitting between them. Germline CDR1 is SGHDT and CDR2 is YYEEEE. The CDR3 reads CASSLKIWGPRGTDTQYF. CDR3 DNA sequence: TGTGCCAGCAGCCTGAAAATTTGGGGGCCCCGGGGCACAGATACGCAGTATTTT.

The chain carries TRBV11-3 and TRBJ2-7; D may be TRBD1 (8 bases). Germline-derived CDR1 and CDR2 are SGHNT and YENEEA. CDR3 length: 15 residues. With 5 bases removed from V and 5 bases from J, the gap between germline ends came to 19 bases. CDR3: CASSLGRQGADEQYF. The DNA for the CDR3 is TGTGCCAGCAGCCTCGGGAGGCAGGGGGCGGACGAGCAGTACTTC.

This chain links TRBV7-2 with TRBJ2-5; TRBD2 is a possible D gene (5 bases). V was shortened by 6 bases and J by 0 bases, with 8 bases between the two germline ends. Germline V lookup: CDR1 SGHTA, CDR2 FQGNSA. The CDR3 consists of 13 residues. CDR3 DNA: TGTGCCAGCAGGGGAGCGAACCAAGAGACCCAGTACTTC. It translates to CASRGANQETQYF.

The chain combines TRBV4-3 with TRBJ2-1; TRBD2 matches at 11 bases. Germline CDR1 reads LGHNA; CDR2 reads YSLEER. After removal of 4 bases from V and 13 bases from J, the junction contained 9 bases not matched to a gene. The CDR3 extends over 14 amino acids. CDR3 loop: CASSRSGLAERQFF. The CDR3, as DNA: TGCGCCAGCAGCCGGTCGGGACTAGCGGAAAGACAGTTCTTC.

The rearrangement uses TRBV10-3 and TRBJ2-1; 10 nucleotides match TRBD2. J gave up 5 bases and V 0 bases, and 7 bases lay outside the gene matches. Germline values: CDR1 ENHRY, CDR2 SYGVKD. The length of the CDR3 is 17 residues. CDR3 protein: CAISESAGLAVDNEQFF. The CDR3 nucleotides read TGTGCCATCAGTGAGTCCGCCGGACTAGCGGTAGACAATGAGCAGTTCTTC.

Note on this clone: At one of its ends the junction is not consistent with the germline gene, which may arise from a read error. This chain connects TRBV23-1 to TRBJ2-6, with TRBD1 identical over 8 bases. TRBV23-1 is an ORF, with its function uncertain. The CDR3 loop spans 13 amino acids. CDR3: CASSHLDRGPLGF. CDR3 bases: TGCGCCAGCAGTCATCTTGACAGGGGACCTTTAGGCTTC.

This clone was seen just once. This chain links TRBV29-1 with TRBJ2-7, with 7 bases that match TRBD1. In germline, CDR1 is SQVTM, CDR2 ANQGSEA. This CDR3 comprises 17 residues. The trim removed 2 bases at V and 7 bases at J, leaving 20 bases unmatched. CDR3 nucleotides: TGCAGCGTTGAAAATCCCAACGGGGCAACAGGGGTGGGGGAGCAGTACTTC. It specifies CSVENPNGATGVGEQYF.

The rearrangement uses TRBV27 and TRBJ1-5, with D possibly matching TRBD1 (6 bases). The CDR3 runs to 13 residues. The V gene lost 5 bases and the J gene lost 6 bases, with 11 bases spanning the gap. The V gene's germline CDR1 is MNHEY and CDR2 SMNVEV (reference sequence). CDR3 amino acids: CASSILQGQPQHF. CDR3 DNA sequence: TGTGCCAGCAGTATATTACAGGGTCAGCCCCAGCATTTT.

V gene TRBV27 combines with J gene TRBJ1-1; 9 bases fit TRBD1. J gave up 3 bases and V 11 bases, and 13 bases lay outside the gene matches. Germline loops: CDR1 MNHEY, CDR2 SMNVEV (reference sequence). The CDR3 consists of 15 residues. The CDR3 spells CAPQTYDRGDTEAFF. The CDR3 bases are TGTGCCCCCCAAACATACGACAGGGGGGACACTGAAGCTTTCTTT.

This chain links TRBV4-1 with TRBJ1-1, with D tentatively TRBD1 (5 bases). Trimming pared 1 base from V and 4 bases from J, leaving 16 bases between. The CDR3 totals 16 residues. The germline V gene has CDR1 MGHRA and CDR2 YSYEKL. The CDR3 coding sequence is TGCGCCAGCAGCCAAGGGAGCGCAGGGAGGAGCACTGAAGCTTTCTTT. Its translation: CASSQGSAGRSTEAFF.

This chain joins TRBV30 and TRBJ1-1, with a weak D call TRBD1 (6 bases). From germline, CDR1 is GTSNPN and CDR2 SVGIG (reference sequence). This CDR3 region has 15 residues. The V end was cut by 5 bases, the J end by 0 bases, with 16 bases between. The CDR3 DNA is TGTGCCTGGGGACATCGGACAGCGATGAACACTGAAGCTTTCTTT. Amino acids: CAWGHRTAMNTEAFF.

This chain joins TRBV6-5 and TRBJ1-1; D call uncertain. Per germline, CDR1 MNHEY and CDR2 SVGAGI. This CDR3 has 13 amino acids. Trimming pared 0 bases from V and 5 bases from J, leaving 7 bases between. The CDR3 DNA follows: TGTGCCAGCAGTTACTCGTATCAGACTGAAGCTTTCTTT. It translates to CASSYSYQTEAFF.

The chain couples TRBV9 to TRBJ1-5; possible D gene TRBD1, 5 bases. Germline lookup yields CDR1 SGDLS and CDR2 YYNGEE. The CDR3 extends over 15 amino acids. V lost 1 base to trimming and J lost 5 bases, with 13 bases between them. As DNA, the CDR3 is TGTGCCAGCAGCGTATCTGGCAGGGACTATCAGCCCCAGCATTTT. Residues: CASSVSGRDYQPQHF.

J is TRBJ2-7 and V is TRBV7-2; the match to TRBD2 covers 7 bases. The CDR3 has 16 amino acids. Germline loops: CDR1 SGHTA, CDR2 FQGNSA. The trim removed 5 bases at V and 4 bases at J, leaving 14 bases unmatched. CDR3 in DNA: TGTGCCAGCAGCGTCCGTGGGGCTAGCGGAATTTACGAGCAGTACTTC. Its protein product is CASSVRGASGIYEQYF.

The V and J genes are TRBV12-5 and TRBJ1-5, with D maybe TRBD1 (5 bases). V lost 1 base, J lost 9 bases, and 7 bases lay in between. The CDR3 sequence is 12 residues long. The germline gives CDR1 LGHNT, CDR2 FRNRAP. CDR3 amino acids: CASGLAGGPQHF. The DNA of the CDR3 is TGTGCTAGTGGTTTGGCCGGGGGGCCCCAGCATTTT.

The rearrangement joins TRBV5-4 to TRBJ1-2; 9 bases fit TRBD1. The CDR3 contains 17 residues. The germline V gene has CDR1 SGHNT and CDR2 YYREEE (reference sequence). V lost 3 bases and J lost 4; bases outside the gene matches: 13. CDR3: CASSSPGQGQSSYGYTF. In DNA, the CDR3 is TGTGCCAGCAGCTCGCCGGGACAGGGACAATCTAGCTATGGCTACACCTTC.

The chain has TRBV7-2 and TRBJ2-1; D not resolved. V was clipped by 5 bases and J by 4 bases, with 3 bases between them. The CDR3 runs 11 residues. CDR1 SGHTA and CDR2 FQGNSA come from the germline V gene. The CDR3 spells CASSEYNEQFF. Here the CDR3 DNA reads TGTGCCAGCAGCGAGTACAATGAGCAGTTCTTC.

The V call is TRBV15, the J call TRBJ2-2; D is unclear. Trimming cost V 4 bases and J 2 bases, with 8 bases left between them. CDR3 length equals 14 residues. CDR1 and CDR2 (germline): LNHNV, YYDKDF (reference sequence). In DNA form, the CDR3 reads TGTGCCACCAGCAACGCTATCAACACCGGGGAGCTGTTTTTT. It specifies CATSNAINTGELFF.

The rearrangement joins TRBV5-1 to TRBJ2-7; D might be TRBD2 (6 bases). V lost 7 bases to trimming and J lost 3 bases, with 14 bases between them. Germline V gene sequence: CDR1 SGHRS, CDR2 YFSETQ. The CDR3 is 13 amino acids. CDR3 DNA: TGCGCCAGCGGGACTGTTGGGAACTACGAGCAGTACTTC. It yields the protein CASGTVGNYEQYF.

The chain uses TRBV6-4 and TRBJ2-3; tentatively, D is TRBD2 (6 bases). Trimming removed 3 bases from V and 0 bases from J, with 10 bases in between. The CDR3 runs to 15 residues. From germline, CDR1 is MRHNA and CDR2 SNTAGT. CDR3 residues: CASSDGTHSTDTQYF. The CDR3 coding sequence is TGTGCCAGCAGTGATGGGACTCATAGCACAGATACGCAGTATTTT.